This T cell receptor beta chain is drawn from a study of long-term antiretroviral therapy in people with HIV. With survey level as its setting, the immunoSEQ assay was v3.0. Some clones are missing from TCRdb's copy, which holds only in-frame ones; the method was immunoSEQ multiplex PCR. The sample includes over 20,000 clones, approximately 86% of them seen just once. Trimming cost V 1 base and J 3 bases, with 13 bases left between them. This CDR3 comprises 15 residues. Germline CDR1 is SGHNT and CDR2 is YENEEA. Each sample contained roughly 0.9-10 million cryopreserved PBMC, thawed before DNA extraction.

This sample comprised unsorted PBMCs, obtained 1.6 years after starting antiretroviral therapy. The chain combines TRBV11-3 with TRBJ2-7; D remains unclear. The receptor was isolated from a man aged 35 to 55 with HIV. The CDR3 DNA reads TGTGCCAGCAGCTTAGGGGCAGCAACTCTCTACGAGCAGTACTTC. It is translated as CASSLGAATLYEQYF. Variable domain in full (rest from reference TRBV11-3 and TRBJ2-7): EAGVVQSPRYKIIEKKQPVAFWCNPISGHNTLYWYLQNLGQGPELLIRYENEEAVDDSQLPKDRFSAERLKGVDSTLKIQPAELGDSAVYLCASSLGAATLYEQYFGPGTRLTVT.